The subject of this entry is one T cell receptor (beta chain). Its specificity is not known. Next came a second PCR, run for about 6 to 12 cycles, which used a sample-barcoded 5' primer along with a J-beta primer mix. Per sample, CDR3-containing paired-end reads numbered at least 3 million. TCRdb ran MiXCR on the 5' RACE reads and lists one entry per CDR3 protein. The table records 700,000 to 850,000 distinct CDR3 sequences, about 36% of them present only once. Germline values: CDR1 SGHVS, CDR2 FQNEAQ. The germline V and J ends were trimmed by 2 bases and 2 bases, with 9 bases remaining between them. The CDR3 has 14 amino acids. This entry is derived from a study of blood T cells in healthy people across ages. Broader study findings: The long-lived group displayed more naive CD4+ cells, plus higher diversity, than the aged donors did. Across the age range, TCR beta diversity per million T cells fell in a roughly linear way.

Sequencing used blood. The V call is TRBV7-8, the J call TRBJ1-1; D not resolved. This clonotype originated in a man between 18 and 35 years old in good health. DNA for the CDR3: TGTGCCAGCAGCTTAACGATAGGCAACACTGAAGCTTTCTTT. Translated, it gives CASSLTIGNTEAFF. The full variable domain, with the rest looked up from reference TRBV7-8 and TRBJ1-1, is GAGVSQSPRYKVAKRGQDVALRCDPISGHVSLFWYQQALGQGPEFLTYFQNEAQLDKSGLPSDRFFAERPEGSVSTLKIQRTQQEDSAVYLCASSLTIGNTEAFFGQGTRLTVV.